The 11 T cell receptor beta chains reported below all come from one sample, sequenced in a study of blood T cell repertoires in COVID-19. Generated by immunoSEQ multiplex PCR, the TCRdb table keeps only in-frame clones and is missing some. The sample has a few hundred thousand clones, 87% seen once. The specimen was PBMCs or T cells enriched from blood (not recorded which). All receptors derive from a woman aged 40 to 50 who had recovered from COVID-19.

V gene TRBV10-3 combines with J gene TRBJ1-1, with D uncertain. The germline gives CDR1 ENHRY, CDR2 SYGVKD. Trimming took 0 bases from V and 8 from J, leaving 10 bases between them. The CDR3 contains 13 residues. CDR3 sequence reads: CAISESTGGEAFF. In DNA form, the CDR3 reads TGTGCCATCAGTGAGTCAACGGGAGGGGAAGCTTTCTTT.

This clone was recorded only once. This rearrangement joins TRBV5-4 to TRBJ2-1; a possible D gene is TRBD2 (5 bases). In germline, CDR1 is SGHNT, CDR2 YYREEE (reference sequence). CDR3 length: 16 residues. With 4 bases removed from V and 3 bases from J, the gap between germline ends came to 17 bases. The CDR3 nucleotides are TGTGCCAGCAGCGCCTCCCTAGCCGCGTACTACAATGAGCAGTTCTTC. It specifies CASSASLAAYYNEQFF.

The rearrangement uses TRBV18 and TRBJ2-1; D remains unclear. The V gene lost 3 bases and the J gene lost 7 bases, with 10 bases spanning the gap. The CDR3 is made up of 13 amino acids. Looked up from germline, CDR1 is KGHSH and CDR2 is LQKENI. The CDR3 bases are TGTGCCAGCTCACCGGGCATTTCGAATGAGCAGTTCTTC. This encodes CASSPGISNEQFF. Complete variable domain (other parts from reference TRBV18 and TRBJ2-1): NAGVMQNPRHLVRRRGQEARLRCSPMKGHSHVYWYRQLPEEGLKFMVYLQKENIIDESGMPKERFSAEFPKEGPSILRIQQVVRGDSAAYFCASSPGISNEQFFGPGTRLTVL.

In the case of this clone: Other DNA sequences within the sample encode an identical CDR3. J is TRBJ1-1 and V is TRBV5-4; TRBD1 is a possible D gene (6 bases). CDR3 length: 14 residues. V lost 4 bases to trimming and J lost 0 bases, with 10 bases between them. Per the germline V gene, CDR1 is SGHNT and CDR2 is YYREEE (reference sequence). DNA of the CDR3: TGTGCCAGCAGCCTCGGGGGGCTGAACACTGAAGCTTTCTTT. Its translation: CASSLGGLNTEAFF.

V gene TRBV20-1 combines with J gene TRBJ1-3; 10 nucleotides line up with TRBD1. The CDR3 extends over 15 amino acids. Germline trimming cut 3 bases from V and 2 bases from J; bases unmatched to any gene: 4. CDR1 and CDR2 from the germline V gene are DFQATT and SNEGSKA (reference sequence). In DNA form, the CDR3 reads TGCAGTGCTAGTGACAGGGGGCGTGCTGGAAACACCATATATTTT. Translating gives CSASDRGRAGNTIYF.

V is TRBV27 and J is TRBJ1-4; 10 nucleotides agree with TRBD1. The germline gives CDR1 MNHEY, CDR2 SMNVEV (reference sequence). J gave up 8 bases and V 6 bases, and 9 bases lay outside the gene matches. The CDR3 runs 15 residues. This chain's CDR3 is CASRGTGTGEEKLFF. The CDR3 DNA is TGTGCCAGCAGGGGAACCGGGACAGGGGAGGAAAAACTGTTTTTT. The full variable domain, completed using reference TRBV27 and TRBJ1-4, is EAQVTQNPRYLITVTGKKLTVTCSQNMNHEYMSWYRQDPGLGLRQIYYSMNVEVTDKGDVPEGYKVSRKEKRNFPLILESPSPNQTSLYFCASRGTGTGEEKLFFGSGTQLSVL.

The chain is built from TRBV21-1 and TRBJ1-5. TRBV21-1 is noted as a pseudogene. The CDR3 contains 14 residues. For the CDR3, the DNA is TGTGCCAGCAGCAATCAGAGGGAACGTCAGCCCCAGCATTTT. This gives the protein CASSNQRERQPQHF.

The rearrangement uses TRBV7-9 and TRBJ1-4, with D unresolved. Trimming pared 1 base from V and 4 bases from J, leaving 10 bases between. The CDR3 is 15 residues long. CDR1 is SEHNR and CDR2 is FQNEAQ in the germline V gene (reference sequence). CDR3 protein: CASSLGRGVNEKLFF. The CDR3 DNA is TGTGCCAGCAGCTTAGGGCGGGGAGTTAATGAAAAACTGTTTTTT.

The J gene is TRBJ2-3, the V gene TRBV7-2, with 10 bases identical to TRBD2. CDR3 length: 15 residues. Germline V gene sequence: CDR1 SGHTA, CDR2 FQGNSA. Germline trimming cut 5 bases from V and 6 bases from J; bases unmatched to any gene: 8. In DNA, the CDR3 is TGTGCCAGCAGCCTACCGGGACTAGCGTTGGATACGCAGTATTTT. This gives the protein CASSLPGLALDTQYF.

The chain links TRBV7-9 to TRBJ1-2; perhaps TRBD1 as D (5 bases). V was cut by 1 base and J by 10 bases, with 13 bases left in between. Germline assignment: CDR1 SEHNR and CDR2 FQNEAQ (reference sequence). This CDR3 is 13 amino acids long. In DNA form, the CDR3 reads TGTGCCAGCAGCTTAGTTGGCAGGGAGGACTACACCTTC. Translated, it gives CASSLVGREDYTF. The full variable domain, with the rest looked up from reference TRBV7-9 and TRBJ1-2, is DTGVSQNPRHKITKRGQNVTFRCDPISEHNRLYWYRQTLGQGPEFLTYFQNEAQLEKSRLLSDRFSAERPKGSFSTLEIQRTEQGDSAMYLCASSLVGREDYTFGSGTRLTVV.

The chain recombines TRBV28 with TRBJ1-1; D remains ambiguous. This CDR3 has 14 residues. In germline, CDR1 is MDHEN, CDR2 SYDVKM. V lost 7 bases, J lost 4 bases, and 16 bases lay in between. The CDR3 nucleotides read TGTGCCAGCATTGGGCCGGTTGAGAGCACTGAAGCTTTCTTT. Its translation is CASIGPVESTEAFF.